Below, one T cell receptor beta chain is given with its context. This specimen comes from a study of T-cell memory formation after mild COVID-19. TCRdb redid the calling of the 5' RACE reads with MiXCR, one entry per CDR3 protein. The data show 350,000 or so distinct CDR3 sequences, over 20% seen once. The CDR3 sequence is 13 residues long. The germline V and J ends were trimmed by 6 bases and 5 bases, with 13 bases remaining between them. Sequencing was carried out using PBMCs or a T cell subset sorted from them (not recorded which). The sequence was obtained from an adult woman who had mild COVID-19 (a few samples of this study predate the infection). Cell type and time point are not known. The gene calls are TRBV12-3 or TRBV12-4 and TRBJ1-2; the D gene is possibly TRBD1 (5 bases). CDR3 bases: TGTGCCAGCAGCCCCGCGGGGGATTATGGCTACACCTTC. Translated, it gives CASSPAGDYGYTF.